The 15 T cell receptor beta chains below all came from one sample that was sequenced in a study of shared clonotypes between healthy human individuals (dated by TCRdb to 2020 to 2022). Library preparation employed the immunoSEQ multiplex PCR assay. The table was pulled from immuneACCESS by TCRdb, which kept in-frame rearrangements only. Such tables lose some clones; where checked, under half of the loss comes from unresolved V genes, and the rest has no known cause. This sample holds 1.4 million or so clones; just under 99% were observed only once. The top ten hold roughly 0.36% of the sample. Sequenced material: naive CD4+ T cells sorted from blood. Taken with the paper, the label for cell subset or site translates to: CD45RA+ positively selected. These receptors all stem from a man younger than 45 in good health.

This clone was seen once. This chain links TRBV5-4 with TRBJ1-4; D is possibly TRBD1 (5 bases). Per the germline V gene, CDR1 is SGHNT and CDR2 is YYREEE (reference sequence). The CDR3 runs 17 residues. Trimming took 1 base from V and 7 from J, leaving 20 bases between them. CDR3 bases: TGTGCCAGCAGCTTGACCCCAACGCTGAGGCAGGGTGAAAAACTGTTTTTT. Protein: CASSLTPTLRQGEKLFF.

This clone appeared once. The V gene is TRBV7-6, the J gene TRBJ1-4; no firm D call. The CDR3 runs 21 residues. V lost 4 bases and J lost 0, with 27 bases in between. Germline V lookup: CDR1 SGHVS, CDR2 FNYEAQ. The CDR3 reads CASSSRPASSHISATNEKLFF. The CDR3 DNA sequence: TGTGCCAGCAGCTCCCGACCCGCGTCCTCCCATATTTCCGCAACTAATGAAAAACTGTTTTTT.

The rearrangement uses TRBV7-9 and TRBJ2-6; 9 bases map to TRBD1. CDR1 and CDR2 from the germline V gene are SEHNR and FQNEAQ (reference sequence). This CDR3 spans 17 amino acids. V was pared by 4 bases and J by 0 bases, with 4 bases of the junction left unmatched. CDR3 region: CASSSGQGYSGANVLTF. CDR3 in DNA: TGTGCCAGCAGCTCGGGACAGGGCTACTCTGGGGCCAACGTCCTGACTTTC.

Only one count was recorded for this clone. This chain uses TRBV18 with TRBJ2-3; D could derive from TRBD1 or TRBD2 (5 bases each). The germline gives CDR1 KGHSH, CDR2 LQKENI. The CDR3 contains 15 residues. V shed 2 bases and J shed 1 base, with 10 bases lying between them. The CDR3 spells CASSPKVGGTDTQYF. DNA for the CDR3: TGTGCCAGCTCACCAAAGGTGGGGGGCACAGATACGCAGTATTTT.

The rearrangement links TRBV7-2 to TRBJ2-7; TRBD2 agrees at 13 bases. From germline, CDR1 is SGHTA and CDR2 FQGNSA. J gave up 3 bases and V 5 bases, and 4 bases lay outside the gene matches. The CDR3 consists of 15 residues. The CDR3 bases are TGTGCCAGCAGCCCACGGACTAGCGGGAGCTACGAGCAGTACTTC. Translation gives CASSPRTSGSYEQYF.

The V and J genes are TRBV5-4 and TRBJ2-5; 11 nucleotides line up with TRBD2. J gave up 4 bases and V 3 bases, and 11 bases lay outside the gene matches. The CDR3 length is 17 residues. The germline V gene has CDR1 SGHNT and CDR2 YYREEE (reference sequence). As DNA, the CDR3 is TGTGCCAGCAGCTCAGGGGGTAGCGGGAGGGCCGGAGAGACCCAGTACTTC. Amino acid sequence: CASSSGGSGRAGETQYF. Combining the CDR3 with reference TRBV5-4 and TRBJ2-5 gives the whole variable domain ETGVTQSPTHLIKTRGQQVTLRCSSQSGHNTVSWYQQALGQGPQFIFQYYREEENGRGNFPPRFSGLQFPNYSSELNVNALELDDSALYLCASSSGGSGRAGETQYFGPGTRLLVL.

V gene TRBV7-2 combines with J gene TRBJ1-2; 9 bases match TRBD1. CDR1 and CDR2 from the germline V gene are SGHTA and FQGNSA. The CDR3 spans 19 residues. After removal of 1 base from V and 2 bases from J, the junction contained 14 bases not matched to a gene. The CDR3 sequence: CASSLEQGSGTGRNYGYTF. The CDR3 DNA is TGTGCCAGCAGCTTAGAACAGGGCTCCGGGACAGGGCGGAACTATGGCTACACCTTC. The full variable domain, its missing parts supplied by reference TRBV7-2 and TRBJ1-2, is GAGVSQSPSNKVTEKGKDVELRCDPISGHTALYWYRQSLGQGLEFLIYFQGNSAPDKSGLPSDRFSAERTGGSVSTLTIQRTQQEDSAVYLCASSLEQGSGTGRNYGYTFGSGTRLTVV.

The rearrangement links TRBV19 to TRBJ2-7; 9 nucleotides agree with TRBD2. This CDR3 is built from 14 residues. CDR1 LNHDA and CDR2 SQIVND come from the germline V gene (reference sequence). V was clipped by 6 bases and J by 0 bases; unmatched bases: 3. The CDR3 sequence: CASRRLADSYEQYF. The CDR3 nucleotides read TGTGCCAGTAGAAGACTAGCGGACTCCTACGAGCAGTACTTC.

This rearrangement joins TRBV11-3 to TRBJ2-2; a possible D gene is TRBD2 (7 bases). CDR1 is SGHNT, CDR2 YENEEA, per germline. V was shortened by 0 bases and J by 3 bases, with 11 bases between the two germline ends. CDR3 length: 16 amino acids. The CDR3 loop reads CASSLDGGRDTGELFF. The CDR3 nucleotides read TGTGCCAGCAGCTTAGACGGGGGGCGCGACACCGGGGAGCTGTTTTTT.

The chain combines TRBV15 with TRBJ2-7; 9 bases fit TRBD1. The CDR3 is 14 residues long. V trimming: 7 bases; J trimming: 4 bases; junction bases outside the gene matches: 8. Germline assignment: CDR1 LNHNV and CDR2 YYDKDF (reference sequence). CDR3 bases: TGTGCCACCAAATCCGGGACAGGGTGGTACGAGCAGTACTTC. Translating gives CATKSGTGWYEQYF. Full variable domain (outside the CDR3, taken from reference TRBV15 and TRBJ2-7): DAMVIQNPRYQVTQFGKPVTLSCSQTLNHNVMYWYQQKSSQAPKLLFHYYDKDFNNEADTPDNFQSRRPNTSFCFLDIRSPGLGDTAMYLCATKSGTGWYEQYFGPGTRLTVT.

This clone was seen once. The V gene is TRBV29-1, the J gene TRBJ2-6; unclear D gene. This CDR3 has 14 residues. Trimming stripped 4 bases from V and 0 bases from J, with 7 bases between. In germline, CDR1 is SQVTM, CDR2 ANQGSEA. The CDR3 region has the DNA TGCAGCGTTGTCGGGCGCTCTGGGGCCAACGTCCTGACTTTC. Translating it yields CSVVGRSGANVLTF. Complete variable domain (other parts from reference TRBV29-1 and TRBJ2-6): SAVISQKPSRDICQRGTSLTIQCQVDSQVTMMFWYRQQPGQSLTLIATANQGSEATYESGFVIDKFPISRPNLTFSTLTVSNMSPEDSSIYLCSVVGRSGANVLTFGAGSRLTVL.

The V and J genes are TRBV19 and TRBJ1-2, with 8 bases lining up with TRBD1. The V gene's germline CDR1 is LNHDA and CDR2 SQIVND (reference sequence). The V gene end was trimmed by 1 base and the J gene end by 8 bases; junction bases not matched to a gene: 9. The CDR3 is 15 residues long. The CDR3 is CASSIVSGQATGYTF. The CDR3 nucleotides are TGTGCCAGTAGTATAGTTTCGGGACAGGCCACCGGCTACACCTTC.

CDR3 nucleotide sequence: TGTGCCAGCAGCTTAAGAATCGCTCCCCCCGGGGATACGCAGTATTTT. This sequence encodes CASSLRIAPPGDTQYF. The chain links TRBV7-9 to TRBJ2-3; D remains unclear. Trimming took off 2 bases at V and 6 bases at J, with 18 bases between the two ends. The CDR3 is 16 amino acids. Germline V gene sequence: CDR1 SEHNR, CDR2 FQNEAQ (reference sequence). The full variable domain, completed using reference TRBV7-9 and TRBJ2-3, is DTGVSQNPRHKITKRGQNVTFRCDPISEHNRLYWYRQTLGQGPEFLTYFQNEAQLEKSRLLSDRFSAERPKGSFSTLEIQRTEQGDSAMYLCASSLRIAPPGDTQYFGPGTRLTVL.

The CDR3 spells CASSQRYSPITYNEQFF. The CDR3 coding sequence is TGTGCCAGCAGCCAACGATACTCGCCTATAACCTACAATGAGCAGTTCTTC. The chain links TRBV5-5 to TRBJ2-1; the D is unclear. Trimming cost V 4 bases and J 2 bases, with 19 bases left between them. Germline V gene lookup returns CDR1 SGHKS and CDR2 YYEKEE (reference sequence). The CDR3 covers 17 residues.

The J gene is TRBJ2-7, the V gene TRBV28, with a tentative D call TRBD2 (6 bases). The CDR3 is made up of 16 amino acids. The V end was cut by 1 base, the J end by 3 bases, with 16 bases between. Germline CDR1 reads MDHEN; CDR2 reads SYDVKM. The CDR3 is CASSLSLASRGYEQYF. The CDR3 region has the DNA TGTGCCAGCAGTTTATCCCTAGCGAGCCGGGGCTACGAGCAGTACTTC.